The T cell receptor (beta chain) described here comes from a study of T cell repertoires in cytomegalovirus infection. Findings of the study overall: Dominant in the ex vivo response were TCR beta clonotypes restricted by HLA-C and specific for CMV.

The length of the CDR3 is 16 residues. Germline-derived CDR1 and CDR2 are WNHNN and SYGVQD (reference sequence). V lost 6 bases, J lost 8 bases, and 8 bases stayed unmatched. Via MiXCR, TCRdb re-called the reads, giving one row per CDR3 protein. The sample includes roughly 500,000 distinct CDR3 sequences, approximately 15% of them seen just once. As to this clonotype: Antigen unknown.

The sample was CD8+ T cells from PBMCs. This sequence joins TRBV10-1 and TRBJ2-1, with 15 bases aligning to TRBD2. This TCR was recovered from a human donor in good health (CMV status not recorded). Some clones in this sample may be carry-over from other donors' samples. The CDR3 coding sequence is TGCGCCAGCAGCTCGGGACTAGCGGGGGGAAGGGATGAGCAGTTCTTC. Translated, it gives CASSSGLAGGRDEQFF.